This TCR beta chain appears in the sequencing data of a study of T cells expressing NK-cell markers. Across the study: HCMV seropositivity characterized seven of the eight sequenced donors, and seronegativity one. The study's findings and limits: Whether expanded NKG2C+ T cell clones were HCMV-specific remained unclear. These clonotypes also led the CD3+CD56-NKG2C+ fraction in four donors.

TCRdb re-called the 5' RACE reads; every CDR3 protein appears as one record, without DNA. This table holds 300,000 to 450,000 distinct CDR3 sequences. To note about this clonotype: Its specificity is not known.

This sequence was found in a man aged 18 to 69 in good health. Specimen: blood T cells: a sorted CD56 or NKG2C T cell subset, CD4+ or CD8+ T cells, or bulk PBMC T cells (not recorded which).

The CDR3 sequence is CASSYGLAGGRGEQYF. The chain is built from TRBV7-8 and TRBJ2-7; the D gene TCRdb calls, TRBD2, cannot be checked with no DNA. The CDR3 length is 16 residues. CDR1 and CDR2 (germline): SGHVS, FQNEAQ.